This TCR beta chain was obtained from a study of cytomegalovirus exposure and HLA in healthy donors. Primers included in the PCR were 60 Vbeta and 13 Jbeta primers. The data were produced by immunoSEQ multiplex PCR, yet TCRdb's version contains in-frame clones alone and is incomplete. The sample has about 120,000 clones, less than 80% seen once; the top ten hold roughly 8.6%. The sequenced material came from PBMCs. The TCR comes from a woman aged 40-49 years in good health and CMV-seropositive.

The CDR3 here is CASSLSPYEQYF. In DNA form, the CDR3 reads TGTGCCAGCAGCCTGAGTCCTTACGAGCAGTACTTC. This rearrangement joins TRBV7-9 to TRBJ2-7; the D is unclear. V shed 5 bases and J shed 4 bases, with 9 bases lying between them. The CDR3 runs 12 residues. Germline V gene sequence: CDR1 SEHNR, CDR2 FQNEAQ (reference sequence).